The 32 T cell receptor beta chains presented below share a single source sample, sequenced in a study of regulatory T cells in long-lasting Graves disease. Through Arm-PCR of CDR3 regions and iRepertoire HTBI primers, TCR beta libraries were built. TCRdb itself ran the multiplex PCR reads through MiXCR, one entry per CDR3 protein. Among 360,000 or so distinct CDR3 sequences listed, around 11% were seen once. Time point defined: newly diagnosed GD, antithyroid drugs for less than 3 months. The TCR library was made from RNA that had been extracted from PBMCs in TRIzol. The sample also formed part of further work on T cells in Graves' hyperthyroidism and ophthalmopathy.

The starting material was peripheral blood mononuclear cells (PBMCs), obtained at new diagnosis, from a patient treated with antithyroid drugs. Receptors were obtained from a woman aged 18-29 years with Graves disease.

In this sample, this clonotype turned up many times. This chain links TRBV6-2 or TRBV6-3 with TRBJ1-2; D gene unclear. From germline, CDR1 is MNHEY and CDR2 SVGEGT. CDR3 length: 16 amino acids. The V end was cut by 1 base, the J end by 3 bases, with 15 bases between. The CDR3 spells CASSYLFKRPHYGYTF. In DNA form, the CDR3 reads TGTGCCAGCAGTTACTTATTCAAGAGGCCCCACTATGGCTACACCTTC.

In its sample, this clonotype was seen a few times. The rearrangement uses TRBV7-2 and TRBJ1-2; D gene ambiguous. The CDR3 has 14 amino acids. The V end was cut by 1 base, the J end by 4 bases, with 10 bases between. Germline loops: CDR1 SGHTA, CDR2 FQGNSA. CDR3 in DNA: TGTGCCAGCAGCTTAGGAGCAGAGCGCTATGGCTACACCTTC. It specifies CASSLGAERYGYTF. Full variable domain (missing parts from reference TRBV7-2 and TRBJ1-2): GAGVSQSPSNKVTEKGKDVELRCDPISGHTALYWYRQSLGQGLEFLIYFQGNSAPDKSGLPSDRFSAERTGGSVSTLTIQRTQQEDSAVYLCASSLGAERYGYTFGSGTRLTVV.

This clonotype was found a few times. The rearrangement links TRBV10-3 to TRBJ2-6; 10 nucleotides match TRBD1. Germline V CDR1 and CDR2: ENHRY, SYGVKD. The CDR3 is 18 amino acids. J gave up 0 bases and V 6 bases, and 8 bases lay outside the gene matches. Here the CDR3 DNA reads TGTGCCATCAGGGGACAGGGGCTCTCCCGCTCTGGGGCCAACGTCCTGACTTTC. It codes for CAIRGQGLSRSGANVLTF.

A word on this clonotype: One end of the junction fails to match germline, which may point to a read error. The J gene is TRBJ2-7, the V gene TRBV3-1; TRBD2 matches at 10 bases. The CDR3 is 15 amino acids. From germline, CDR1 is LGHDT and CDR2 YNNKEL (reference sequence). CDR3 bases: TGTGCCAGCAGCCCGCGGACTAGCGGCTTCTACGAGCAGTGCTTC. Residues: CASSPRTSGFYEQCF.

This clonotype was found a few times. The V gene is TRBV5-1, the J gene TRBJ1-4; D ambiguous. With 0 bases removed from V and 7 bases from J, the gap between germline ends came to 7 bases. This CDR3 spans 13 amino acids. Germline V gene sequence: CDR1 SGHRS, CDR2 YFSETQ. The CDR3 coding sequence is TGCGCCAGCAGCTTGGAGGAGAGTGAAAAACTGTTTTTT. Amino acid sequence: CASSLEESEKLFF. Looking up the rest from reference TRBV5-1 and TRBJ1-4 gives the full variable domain: KAGVTQTPRYLIKTRGQQVTLSCSPISGHRSVSWYQQTPGQGLQFLFEYFSETQRNKGNFPGRFSGRQFSNSRSEMNVSTLELGDSALYLCASSLEESEKLFFGSGTQLSVL.

The sample holds many counts of this clonotype. This chain uses TRBV2 with TRBJ1-1; possibly TRBD1 for D (6 bases). Between the trimmed V and J ends, which lost 2 bases and 3 bases, there was a span of 10 bases. Germline-derived CDR1 and CDR2 are SNHLY and FYNNEI. This CDR3 region has 14 residues. The CDR3 DNA reads as TGTGCCAGCAGTGAATGGGGGCGGGACACTGAAGCTTTCTTT. As protein: CASSEWGRDTEAFF.

This chain uses TRBV29-1 with TRBJ2-1; D not certain. Germline values: CDR1 SQVTM, CDR2 ANQGSEA. The V and J ends lost 2 bases and 4 bases respectively, with 6 bases between them. The CDR3 has 12 residues. CDR3 residues: CSVETRYNEQFF. CDR3 in DNA: TGCAGCGTTGAAACAAGATACAATGAGCAGTTCTTC.

The sample holds many counts of this clonotype. The chain is built from TRBV12-3 or TRBV12-4 and TRBJ1-1; D possibly corresponds to TRBD1 (6 bases). The germline V and J ends were trimmed by 2 bases and 4 bases, with 11 bases remaining between them. The CDR3 covers 14 residues. CDR3 in DNA: TGTGCCAGCAGTTTATGGGGGACACCCACTGAAGCTTTCTTT. Translating it yields CASSLWGTPTEAFF.

This clonotype was detected many times. The CDR3, as DNA: TGTGCCAGCAGGGGGACAGGGAACTACGAGCAGTACGTC. This codes for CASRGTGNYEQYV. J is TRBJ2-7 and V is TRBV6-1; TRBD1 matches 9 bases. Trimming cost V 6 bases and J 3 bases; bases outside gene matches: 3. The germline V gene encodes CDR1 MNHNS and CDR2 SASEGT. The CDR3 totals 13 residues.

The chain uses TRBV5-4 and TRBJ2-5; 9 nucleotides match TRBD2. Germline assignment: CDR1 SGHNT and CDR2 YYREEE (reference sequence). Unmatched junction bases numbered 5, after V lost 9 bases and J lost 2 bases. The CDR3 has 13 amino acids. This CDR3 is CATGTSLQETQYF. CDR3 bases: TGTGCCACAGGGACTAGCCTGCAAGAGACCCAGTACTTC. The full variable domain, with the rest looked up from reference TRBV5-4 and TRBJ2-5, is ETGVTQSPTHLIKTRGQQVTLRCSSQSGHNTVSWYQQALGQGPQFIFQYYREEENGRGNFPPRFSGLQFPNYSSELNVNALELDDSALYLCATGTSLQETQYFGPGTRLLVL.

This clonotype came up many times. This chain links TRBV27 with TRBJ2-3, with TRBD1 matching over 9 bases. The V and J ends lost 3 bases and 3 bases, in that order; junction bases with no gene match: 4. The CDR3 has 15 residues. Germline V gene lookup returns CDR1 MNHEY and CDR2 SMNVEV (reference sequence). The DNA for the CDR3 is TGTGCCAGCAGTTTCTGGGACAGGGCTACAGATACGCAGTATTTT. Its protein is CASSFWDRATDTQYF.

This clonotype was seen repeatedly, ten times or more. The gene calls are TRBV4-2 and TRBJ2-1; possible D gene TRBD2, 6 bases. The CDR3 totals 18 residues. Germline V gene sequence: CDR1 LGHNA, CDR2 YNFKEQ. V lost 1 base to trimming and J lost 5 bases, with 21 bases between them. As DNA, the CDR3 is TGTGCCAGCAGCCAAGCGATGCCTTCGGGCGGGGTAAACAATGAGCAGTTCTTC. It specifies CASSQAMPSGGVNNEQFF.

Ten or more counts support this clonotype. The chain links TRBV28 to TRBJ2-7; D possibly corresponds to TRBD2 (5 bases). The CDR3 has 14 amino acids. Germline V gene lookup returns CDR1 MDHEN and CDR2 SYDVKM. V lost 3 bases to trimming and J lost 7 bases, with 16 bases between them. Written as DNA, the CDR3 is TGTGCCAGCAGTTTCCAAGACCCCAGGAGGGAGCAGTACTTC. Translating it yields CASSFQDPRREQYF.

In regard to this clonotype: Only one base separates this from a far larger clonotype, so it likely reflects a read error. The chain is built from TRBV11-2 and TRBJ1-1, with a tentative D call TRBD1 (6 bases). Germline CDR1 reads SGHAT; CDR2 reads FQNNGV. Deletions cut 5 bases from V and 5 bases from J, with 24 bases between. The CDR3 runs to 17 residues. In nucleotides, the CDR3 is TGTGCCAGCAGCCAGGGTCGTCGGGGGCTAGGGAGAACTGAAGCTTTCTTT. This sequence encodes CASSQGRRGLGRTEAFF.

The rearrangement uses TRBV28 and TRBJ1-1; a possible D gene is TRBD1 (5 bases). Between the trimmed V and J ends, which lost 5 bases and 1 base, there was a span of 17 bases. Germline V gives CDR1 MDHEN, CDR2 SYDVKM. CDR3 size: 16 residues. The CDR3 spells CASSPTDRLQNTEAFF. CDR3 nucleotides: TGTGCCAGCAGTCCTACAGACAGATTACAGAACACTGAAGCTTTCTTT.

The rearrangement joins TRBV30 to TRBJ1-2; 7 bases agree with TRBD1. With V trimmed by 2 bases and J by 5 bases, 14 bases remained unmatched. The germline CDR1 and CDR2 sequences are GTSNPN and SVGIG (reference sequence). The CDR3 contains 16 residues. The CDR3 coding sequence is TGTGCCTGGAGTTCTCCGCTGGACAGGCGGCGATATGGCTACACCTTC. Its protein is CAWSSPLDRRRYGYTF.

This clonotype was recorded at least ten times. V gene TRBV6-1 combines with J gene TRBJ1-1, with D unclear. Trimming cost V 5 bases and J 6 bases, with 13 bases left between them. The germline gives CDR1 MNHNS, CDR2 SASEGT. The CDR3 has 13 residues. This CDR3 reads CASSPLLVSEAFF. The CDR3 DNA sequence: TGTGCCAGCAGTCCCCTCCTTGTTTCTGAAGCTTTCTTT.

V and J are TRBV20-1 and TRBJ2-2; D gene uncertain. With 0 bases removed from V and 4 bases from J, the gap between germline ends came to 9 bases. Germline CDR1 DFQATT, CDR2 SNEGSKA (reference sequence). The CDR3 totals 14 residues. CDR3: CSARDPTVTGELFF. DNA of the CDR3: TGCAGTGCTAGAGATCCCACAGTCACCGGGGAGCTGTTTTTT.

This clonotype turned up a few times. This chain uses TRBV11-3 with TRBJ1-2; TRBD1 agrees at 8 bases. This CDR3 is 19 amino acids long. V lost 4 bases to trimming and J lost 6 bases; unmatched junction nucleotides: 22. Germline loops: CDR1 SGHNT, CDR2 YENEEA. Written as DNA, the CDR3 is TGTGCCAGCAGCTCGGGTGAGGGTCGGGGCAGGGGGCGTATCCATGGCTACACCTTC. Protein: CASSSGEGRGRGRIHGYTF.

This clonotype came up a few times. At one boundary the junction diverges from the germline segment, which might be a read error. The chain has TRBV6-2 or TRBV6-3 and TRBJ2-7; D assignment may be TRBD1 or TRBD2 (6 bases each). The CDR3 runs to 14 residues. CDR1 and CDR2 from the germline V gene are MNHEY and SVGEGT. CDR3 nucleotides: TGTACCAGCAGTCCGGGGGACACCGAATACGAGCAGTACTTC. Amino acids: CTSSPGDTEYEQYF.

This clonotype was picked up many times. The V gene is TRBV20-1, the J gene TRBJ2-6; D is unresolved. V lost 5 bases and J lost 0, with 8 bases in between. The length of the CDR3 is 14 residues. In germline, CDR1 is DFQATT, CDR2 SNEGSKA (reference sequence). This CDR3 reads CSASENSGANVLTF. CDR3 in DNA: TGCAGTGCTTCGGAGAACTCTGGGGCCAACGTCCTGACTTTC.

This clonotype was seen ten or more times. The V gene is TRBV20-1, the J gene TRBJ2-2; TRBD1 matches 8 bases. Germline V gives CDR1 DFQATT, CDR2 SNEGSKA (reference sequence). V dropped 2 bases and J dropped 6; count of bases not matched to a gene: 11. The CDR3 runs to 16 residues. The CDR3, as DNA: TGCAGTGCTAGATTAGGACAGGGAAGAAATTCCGGGGAGCTGTTTTTT. It translates to CSARLGQGRNSGELFF.

This clonotype was counted at least ten times. The chain uses TRBV6-2 or TRBV6-3 and TRBJ1-1; possibly TRBD1 for D (6 bases). The length of the CDR3 is 17 residues. CDR1 and CDR2 from the germline V gene are MNHEY and SVGEGT. Trimming pared 1 base from V and 0 bases from J, leaving 15 bases between. This chain's CDR3 is CASSYFGTTSLNTEAFF. The DNA for the CDR3 is TGTGCCAGCAGTTACTTTGGGACAACGTCCCTGAACACTGAAGCTTTCTTT.

This clonotype was observed at least ten times. The rearrangement links TRBV2 to TRBJ1-3; tentative D call: TRBD1 (6 bases). The germline CDR1 and CDR2 sequences are SNHLY and FYNNEI. This CDR3 has 15 residues. The CDR3 nucleotides are TGTGCTCATCACACAACAGGGCAAGGTGGAAACACCATATATTTT. Its translation is CAHHTTGQGGNTIYF.

The chain combines TRBV12-3 or TRBV12-4 with TRBJ2-5, with TRBD1 matching over 7 bases. The CDR3 contains 17 residues. Trimming cost V 3 bases and J 4 bases; bases outside gene matches: 14. CDR3 sequence: CASSFGTATTPRETQYF. CDR3 nucleotide sequence: TGTGCCAGCAGTTTTGGGACAGCAACCACCCCCAGAGAGACCCAGTACTTC.

The table lists this clonotype with a few counts. The chain employs TRBV19 and TRBJ2-6; no clear D gene. There are 16 residues in the CDR3. Germline lookup yields CDR1 LNHDA and CDR2 SQIVND (reference sequence). Trimming removed 3 bases from V and 2 bases from J, with 11 bases in between. The CDR3 loop is CASSIFWVTGANVLTF. The CDR3 nucleotides are TGTGCCAGTAGTATCTTTTGGGTAACTGGGGCCAACGTCCTGACTTTC.

This clonotype was recorded many times. The chain uses TRBV27 and TRBJ1-6; 7 bases agree with TRBD1. CDR3 size: 15 residues. V gave up 4 bases and J gave up 8 bases; unmatched junction bases: 8. Germline CDR1 and CDR2: MNHEY and SMNVEV (reference sequence). The CDR3 DNA sequence: TGTGCCAGCAGTTCCCTTAGGGGGCCTTATTCACCCCTCCACTTT. Its translation: CASSSLRGPYSPLHF.

There are many counts of this clonotype. J is TRBJ2-7 and V is TRBV24-1; 9 bases align to TRBD1. V was clipped by 4 bases and J by 3 bases; unmatched bases: 12. The CDR3 runs to 17 residues. Germline CDR1 and CDR2: KGHDR and SFDVKD. The CDR3 loop reads CATSDSMDRGRYYEQYF. In DNA form, the CDR3 reads TGTGCCACCAGTGACTCCATGGACAGGGGCCGATACTACGAGCAGTACTTC.

This clonotype came up many times. The rearrangement joins TRBV2 to TRBJ1-1, with D possibly matching TRBD1 (6 bases). The V gene lost 6 bases and the J gene lost 7 bases, with 15 bases spanning the gap. Germline loops: CDR1 SNHLY, CDR2 FYNNEI. This CDR3 contains 13 residues. This chain's CDR3 is CASSLTGLLEAFF. The CDR3 DNA sequence: TGTGCCAGCAGCCTCACAGGGCTTCTTGAAGCTTTCTTT.

This clonotype was counted at least ten times. The V gene is TRBV2, the J gene TRBJ1-2; 8 bases align to TRBD1. The CDR3 has 14 residues. With 6 bases clipped from V and 3 bases from J, the junction kept 6 bases outside the gene matches. CDR1 is SNHLY, CDR2 FYNNEI, per germline. CDR3: CASRAGTGHYGYTF. The CDR3 DNA sequence: TGTGCCAGCAGGGCCGGGACAGGTCACTATGGCTACACCTTC.

The DNA for the CDR3 is TGTGCCAGCAGCTCTGTAGGGTCGGTCACTGAAGCTTTCTTT. Residues: CASSSVGSVTEAFF. V and J are TRBV7-2 and TRBJ1-1; D remains ambiguous. Germline V gene data show CDR1 as SGHTA and CDR2 as FQGNSA. Trimming left V 4 bases short and J 4 bases short, with 13 bases between. The CDR3 covers 14 residues.

This clonotype appeared many times. This chain uses TRBV29-1 with TRBJ2-7, with D possibly matching TRBD1 (7 bases). This CDR3 is built from 14 residues. V lost 5 bases and J lost 6, with 20 bases in between. Germline V gene sequence: CDR1 SQVTM, CDR2 ANQGSEA. CDR3 nucleotide sequence: TGCAGCGTTCCGAATTCCGGACAGGAGGGCGAGCAGTACTTC. Translating gives CSVPNSGQEGEQYF.